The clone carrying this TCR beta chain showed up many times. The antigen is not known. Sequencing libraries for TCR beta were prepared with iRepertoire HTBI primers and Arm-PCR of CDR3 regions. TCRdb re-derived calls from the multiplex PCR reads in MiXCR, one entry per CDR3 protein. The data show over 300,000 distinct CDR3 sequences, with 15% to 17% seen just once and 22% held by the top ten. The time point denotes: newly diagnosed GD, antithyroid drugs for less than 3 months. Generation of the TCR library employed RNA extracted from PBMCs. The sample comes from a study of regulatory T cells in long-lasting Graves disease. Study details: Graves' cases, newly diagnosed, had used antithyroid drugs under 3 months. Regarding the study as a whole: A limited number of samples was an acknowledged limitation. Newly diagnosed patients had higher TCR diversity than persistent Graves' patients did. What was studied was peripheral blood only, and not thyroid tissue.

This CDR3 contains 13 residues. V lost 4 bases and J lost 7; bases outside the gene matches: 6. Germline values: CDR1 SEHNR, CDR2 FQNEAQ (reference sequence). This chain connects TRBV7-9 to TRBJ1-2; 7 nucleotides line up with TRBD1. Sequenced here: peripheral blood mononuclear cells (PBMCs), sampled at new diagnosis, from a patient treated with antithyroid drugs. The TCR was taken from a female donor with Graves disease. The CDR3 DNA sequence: TGTGCCAGCAGCTCGTCTCGGACAGGTGGCTACACCTTC. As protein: CASSSSRTGGYTF.